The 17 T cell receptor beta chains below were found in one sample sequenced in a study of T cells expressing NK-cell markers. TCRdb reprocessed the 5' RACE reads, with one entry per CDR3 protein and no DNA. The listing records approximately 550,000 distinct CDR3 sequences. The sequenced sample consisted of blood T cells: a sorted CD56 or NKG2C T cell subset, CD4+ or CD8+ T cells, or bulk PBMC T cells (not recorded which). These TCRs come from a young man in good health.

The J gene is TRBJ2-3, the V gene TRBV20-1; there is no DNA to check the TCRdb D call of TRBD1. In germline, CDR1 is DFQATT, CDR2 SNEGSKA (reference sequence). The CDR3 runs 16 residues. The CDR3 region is CSARDLRGWVTDTQYF.

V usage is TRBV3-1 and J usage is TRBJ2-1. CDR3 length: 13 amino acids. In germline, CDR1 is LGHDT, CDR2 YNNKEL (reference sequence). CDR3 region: CASSQDWADEQFF.

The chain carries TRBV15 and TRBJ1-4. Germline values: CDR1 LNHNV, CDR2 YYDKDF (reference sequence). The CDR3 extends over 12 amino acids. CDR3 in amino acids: CATSRDPEKLFF.

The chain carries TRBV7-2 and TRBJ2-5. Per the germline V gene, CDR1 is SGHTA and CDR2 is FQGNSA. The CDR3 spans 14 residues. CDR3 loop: CASSRGLKAETQYF.

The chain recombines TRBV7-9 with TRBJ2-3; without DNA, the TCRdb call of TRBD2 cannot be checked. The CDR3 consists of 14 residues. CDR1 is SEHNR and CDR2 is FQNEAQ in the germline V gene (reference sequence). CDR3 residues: CASRSSGSQDTQYF. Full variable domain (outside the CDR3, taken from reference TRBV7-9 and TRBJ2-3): DTGVSQNPRHKITKRGQNVTFRCDPISEHNRLYWYRQTLGQGPEFLTYFQNEAQLEKSRLLSDRFSAERPKGSFSTLEIQRTEQGDSAMYLCASRSSGSQDTQYFGPGTRLTVL.

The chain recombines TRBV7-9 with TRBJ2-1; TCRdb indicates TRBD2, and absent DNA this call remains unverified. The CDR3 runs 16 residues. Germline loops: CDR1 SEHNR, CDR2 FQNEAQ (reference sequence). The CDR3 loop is CASSLGRAGRHNEQFF. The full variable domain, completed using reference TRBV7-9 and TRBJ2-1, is DTGVSQNPRHKITKRGQNVTFRCDPISEHNRLYWYRQTLGQGPEFLTYFQNEAQLEKSRLLSDRFSAERPKGSFSTLEIQRTEQGDSAMYLCASSLGRAGRHNEQFFGPGTRLTVL.

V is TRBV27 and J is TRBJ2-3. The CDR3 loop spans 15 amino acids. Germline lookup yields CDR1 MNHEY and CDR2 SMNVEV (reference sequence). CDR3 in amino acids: CASSLSLVGTDTQYF.

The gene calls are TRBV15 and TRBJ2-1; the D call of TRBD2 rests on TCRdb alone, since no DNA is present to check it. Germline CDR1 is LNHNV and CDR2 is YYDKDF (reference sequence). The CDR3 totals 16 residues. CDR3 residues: CATSRVLAGVHNEQFF.

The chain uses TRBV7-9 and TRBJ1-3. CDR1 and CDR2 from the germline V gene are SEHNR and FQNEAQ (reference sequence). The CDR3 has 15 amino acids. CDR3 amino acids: CASSLVAGSGNTIYF.

CDR3 sequence: CASSLIGAGDNEQFF. The chain combines TRBV7-9 with TRBJ2-1; there is no DNA to check the TCRdb D call of TRBD1. This CDR3 has 15 residues. The germline gives CDR1 SEHNR, CDR2 FQNEAQ (reference sequence).

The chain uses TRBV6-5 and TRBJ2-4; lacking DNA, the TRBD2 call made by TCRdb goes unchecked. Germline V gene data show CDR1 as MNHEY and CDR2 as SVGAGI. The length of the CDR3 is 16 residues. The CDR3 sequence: CASSYLGGSHPIFQYF.

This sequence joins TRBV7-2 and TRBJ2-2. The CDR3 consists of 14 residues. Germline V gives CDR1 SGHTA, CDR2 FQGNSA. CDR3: CASSLAHSPGELFF. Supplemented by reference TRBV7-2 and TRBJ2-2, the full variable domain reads GAGVSQSPSNKVTEKGKDVELRCDPISGHTALYWYRQSLGQGLEFLIYFQGNSAPDKSGLPSDRFSAERTGGSVSTLTIQRTQQEDSAVYLCASSLAHSPGELFFGEGSRLTVL.

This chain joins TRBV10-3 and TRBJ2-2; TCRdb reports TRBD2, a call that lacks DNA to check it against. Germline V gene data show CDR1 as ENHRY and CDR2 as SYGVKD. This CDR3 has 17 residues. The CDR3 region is CAISIGTDSDATGELFF.

This CDR3 reads CASSQTGNSNQPQHF. The V call is TRBV19, the J call TRBJ1-5; the D call from TCRdb, TRBD1, cannot be confirmed without DNA. The CDR3 consists of 15 residues. CDR1 is LNHDA and CDR2 is SQIVND in the germline V gene (reference sequence).

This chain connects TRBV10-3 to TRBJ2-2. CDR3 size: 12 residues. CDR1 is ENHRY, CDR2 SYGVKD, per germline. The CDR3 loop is CAISSQTGELFF.

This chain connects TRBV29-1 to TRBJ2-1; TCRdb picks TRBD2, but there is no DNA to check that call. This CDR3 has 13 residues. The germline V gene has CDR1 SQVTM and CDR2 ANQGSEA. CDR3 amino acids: CSVEWLVANEQFF.

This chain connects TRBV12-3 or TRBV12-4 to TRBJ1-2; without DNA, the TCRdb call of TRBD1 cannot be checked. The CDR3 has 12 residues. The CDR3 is CASSPGGDGYTF.